These T cell receptor beta chains were read from a single sample in a study of blood T cell repertoires in COVID-19. The repertoire was sequenced with immunoSEQ multiplex PCR; TCRdb's copy has only in-frame clones and lacks some. The sample lists 490,000 or so clones; about 88% were seen once. The sequenced sample was PBMCs or T cells enriched from blood (not recorded which). The source is a woman in her sixties who had recovered from COVID-19. Each CDR3 is given without its conserved first and last residue.

V gene,J gene,CDR3 protein
TRBV28,TRBJ1-2,ASCPRGQGVNGYT
TRBV5-4,TRBJ1-4,ASSSQQGADEKLF
TRBV6-5,TRBJ1-3,ASSYTGVRTGNTIY
TRBV7-7,TRBJ2-2,ASSLVQGFTGELF
TRBV2,TRBJ1-5,ASRLNQPQH
TRBV2,TRBJ1-6,ASKGQPSSYNSPLH
TRBV10-1,TRBJ2-7,ASSATGKGYEQY
TRBV24-1,TRBJ2-3,ATSDFGQGGTDTQY
TRBV18,TRBJ2-3,ASSHYNTDTQY
TRBV2,TRBJ1-3,ASSEYRGPGNTIY
TRBV18,TRBJ1-2,ASSRERGDYGYT
TRBV29-1,TRBJ1-2,SVRPGQGADGYT
TRBV3-1/TRBV3-2,TRBJ2-2,ASSLDWNTGELF
TRBV5-1,TRBJ1-1,ASSSGQNQGTEAF
TRBV9,TRBJ2-2,ASSVGRDRENTGELF
TRBV10-2,TRBJ1-1,ASSDRGEAEAF
TRBV27,TRBJ1-6,ASSRTGGRSSYNSPLH
TRBV10-2,TRBJ2-4,ASRDIQGVKNIQY
TRBV11-2,TRBJ1-5,ASSFSSNQPQH
TRBV9,TRBJ1-5,ASGGGQKNQPQH
TRBV2,TRBJ1-4,ASSDAGATNEKLF
TRBV3-1/TRBV3-2,TRBJ1-2,ASSQRDRNYGYT
TRBV2,TRBJ1-6,ASSETPNSPLH
TRBV12-3/TRBV12-4,TRBJ1-2,ASSLAQRGGYT
TRBV2,TRBJ1-6,ASSRPGPLH
TRBV21-1,TRBJ2-6,ASSARQGPRSGANVLT